Given below is one TCR beta chain in context. What it recognizes is unknown. The length of the CDR3 is 12 residues. Germline V CDR1 and CDR2: LNHDA, SQIVND (reference sequence). The V end was cut by 4 bases, the J end by 6 bases, with 10 bases between. The entry originates in a study of cytomegalovirus exposure and HLA in healthy donors. The study's findings and limits: Clonal expansion, a later analysis showed, was greater in HLA-associated TCR beta chains than in equally common others.

Vbeta (60) and Jbeta (13) primers were used in the PCR. The protocol was immunoSEQ multiplex PCR, while the TCRdb copy is restricted to in-frame clones and leaves out a portion. In the table there are roughly 290,000 clones, over 70% of which are singletons. The sequenced sample was PBMCs. This sequence originates from a girl aged 2-10 years in good health and CMV-seronegative. V and J are TRBV19 and TRBJ2-7; D perhaps matches TRBD2 (6 bases). As DNA, the CDR3 is TGTGCCAGTAGTAGGTTCGGGGGCGAGCAGTACTTC. It codes for CASSRFGGEQYF.